This T cell receptor beta chain was observed in a study of vaccination and CD4 T cells after COVID-19. Study details: Six males and four females, two of them Hispanic, were enrolled as convalescents. Overall study findings and caveats: There were relatively few convalescent patients studied, and there were no early post-infection timepoints.

As concerns this clonotype: The antigen is not known.

An Oncomine TCR Beta short-read assay was used to sequence the DNA from cultured CD4+ T cells. Using its own MiXCR run on the PCR reads, TCRdb lists one record per CDR3 protein. The sample records 20,000 or so distinct CDR3 sequences, roughly 48% being singletons. Treatment indicated: approximately 9-day PBMC culture with coronavirus spike peptide pools or control peptides (ViraFEST assay). It was with 9 to 10 IU/ml IL-2 and roughly 10 ug/ml peptide pools that 2.2 million or so PBMCs per well were cultured. This sample comprised CD4+ T cells from blood, cultured in vitro, obtained before SARS-CoV-2 vaccination. This receptor was obtained from a human donor who had recovered from COVID-19.

CDR3 amino acids: CASSLDSSGIAKNIQYF. CDR3 DNA: TGTGCCAGCAGCTTAGACTCCAGCGGGATCGCCAAAAACATTCAGTACTTC. The V gene is TRBV11-2, the J gene TRBJ2-4, with 7 bases fitting TRBD2. Trimming took 0 bases from V and 1 from J; bases not matched to a gene: 6. CDR1 is SGHAT and CDR2 is FQNNGV in the germline V gene. The CDR3 consists of 17 residues.